This TCR beta chain was captured in a study of OX40 agonist ivuxolimab in advanced cancers. Notes on the study in general: Some of the nonresponding patients also showed low levels of normalized T-cell clonal expansion.

Germline V gives CDR1 MGHRA, CDR2 YSYEKL. This CDR3 region has 17 residues. Trimming removed 3 bases from V and 2 bases from J; junction bases left unmatched: 8. Concerning this clone itself: The antigen is undetermined.

Assay: immunoSEQ multiplex PCR; the TCRdb copy retains only in-frame clones and omits some. The repertoire holds about 88,000 clones, with more than 80% as singletons. The clonotype originates from an adult with an advanced solid tumor such as melanoma, head and neck, liver or kidney cancer. Material: CD4+ or CD8+ T cells sorted from blood, obtained in a trial of the OX40 agonist ivuxolimab. The gene calls are TRBV4-1 and TRBJ2-1; TRBD2 aligns across 9 bases. The CDR3 DNA sequence: TGCGCCAGCAGCCAGGGGACTAGCCGGGAGACCTACAATGAGCAGTTCTTC. It is translated as CASSQGTSRETYNEQFF.